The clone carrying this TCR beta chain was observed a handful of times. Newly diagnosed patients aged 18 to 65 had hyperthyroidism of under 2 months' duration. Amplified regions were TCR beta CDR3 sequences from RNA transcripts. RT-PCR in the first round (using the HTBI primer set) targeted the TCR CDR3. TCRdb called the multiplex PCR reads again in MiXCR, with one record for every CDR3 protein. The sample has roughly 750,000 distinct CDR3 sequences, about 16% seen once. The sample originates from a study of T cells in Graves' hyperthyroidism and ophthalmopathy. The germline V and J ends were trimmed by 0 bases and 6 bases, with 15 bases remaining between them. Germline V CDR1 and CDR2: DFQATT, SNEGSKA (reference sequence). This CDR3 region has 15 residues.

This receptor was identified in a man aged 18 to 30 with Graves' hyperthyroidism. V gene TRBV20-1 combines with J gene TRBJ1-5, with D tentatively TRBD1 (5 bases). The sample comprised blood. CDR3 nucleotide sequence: TGCAGTGCTAGAGACCCGAGGGGCGCGTTTCAGCCCCAGCATTTT. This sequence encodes CSARDPRGAFQPQHF.